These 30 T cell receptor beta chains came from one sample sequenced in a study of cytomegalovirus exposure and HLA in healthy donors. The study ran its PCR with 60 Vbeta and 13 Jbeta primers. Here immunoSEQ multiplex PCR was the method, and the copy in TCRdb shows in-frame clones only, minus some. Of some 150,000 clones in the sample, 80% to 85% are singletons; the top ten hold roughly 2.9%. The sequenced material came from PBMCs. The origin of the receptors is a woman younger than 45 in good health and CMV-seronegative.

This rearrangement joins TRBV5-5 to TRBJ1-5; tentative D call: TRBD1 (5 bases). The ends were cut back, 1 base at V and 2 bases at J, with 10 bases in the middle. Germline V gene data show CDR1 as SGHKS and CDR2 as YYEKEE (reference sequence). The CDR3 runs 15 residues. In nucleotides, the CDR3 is TGTGCCAGCAGCTTGTTGGGGGGAGGCAATCAGCCCCAGCATTTT. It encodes CASSLLGGGNQPQHF.

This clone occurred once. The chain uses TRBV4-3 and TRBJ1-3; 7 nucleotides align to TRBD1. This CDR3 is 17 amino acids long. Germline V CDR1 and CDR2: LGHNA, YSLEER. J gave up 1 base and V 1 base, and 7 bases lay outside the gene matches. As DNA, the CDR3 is TGCGCCAGCAGCCAAGTCCCGGGACAGCTATCTGGAAACACCATATATTTT. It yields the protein CASSQVPGQLSGNTIYF.

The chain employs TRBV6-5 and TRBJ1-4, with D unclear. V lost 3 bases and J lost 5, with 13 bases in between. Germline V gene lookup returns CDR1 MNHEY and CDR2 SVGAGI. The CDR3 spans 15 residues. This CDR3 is CASSYQNTPNEKLFF. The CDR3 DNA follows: TGTGCCAGCAGTTATCAGAACACCCCAAATGAAAAACTGTTTTTT.

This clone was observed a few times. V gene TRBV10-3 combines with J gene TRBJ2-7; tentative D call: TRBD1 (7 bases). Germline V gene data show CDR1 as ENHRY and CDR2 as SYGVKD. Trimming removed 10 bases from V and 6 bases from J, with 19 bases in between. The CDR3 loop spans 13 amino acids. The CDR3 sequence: CATRETGHGEQYF. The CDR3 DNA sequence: TGTGCCACACGGGAGACAGGGCATGGCGAGCAGTACTTC.

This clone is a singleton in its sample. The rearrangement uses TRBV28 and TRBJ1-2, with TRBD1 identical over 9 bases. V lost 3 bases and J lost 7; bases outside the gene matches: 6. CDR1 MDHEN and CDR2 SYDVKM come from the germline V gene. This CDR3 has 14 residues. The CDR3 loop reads CASSFPRTGVGYTF. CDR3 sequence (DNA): TGTGCCAGCAGTTTTCCCCGGACAGGGGTTGGCTACACCTTC.

The CDR3 sequence: CASSPSGRGFTGELFF. CDR3 in DNA: TGTGCCAGCAGTCCTAGCGGGAGGGGGTTCACCGGGGAGCTGTTTTTT. The gene calls are TRBV28 and TRBJ2-2; 12 positions agree with TRBD2. The J segment lost 4 bases and the V segment lost 5 bases, leaving 5 bases of the junction unmatched. The CDR3 extends over 16 amino acids. Germline-derived CDR1 and CDR2 are MDHEN and SYDVKM.

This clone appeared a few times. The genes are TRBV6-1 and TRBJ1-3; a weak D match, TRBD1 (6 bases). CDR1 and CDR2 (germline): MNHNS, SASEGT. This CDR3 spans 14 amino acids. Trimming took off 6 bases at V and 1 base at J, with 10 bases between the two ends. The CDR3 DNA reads TGTGCCAGCAGGAACGGACAGTCTGGAAACACCATATATTTT. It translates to CASRNGQSGNTIYF.

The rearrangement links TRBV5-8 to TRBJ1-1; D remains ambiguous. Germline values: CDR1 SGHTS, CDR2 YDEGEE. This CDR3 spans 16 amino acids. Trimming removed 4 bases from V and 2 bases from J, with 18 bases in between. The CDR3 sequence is CASSRMRALRNTEAFF. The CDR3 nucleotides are TGTGCCAGCAGCCGAATGAGGGCCCTCCGAAACACTGAAGCTTTCTTT. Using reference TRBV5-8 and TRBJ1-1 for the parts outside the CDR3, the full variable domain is EAGVTQSPTHLIKTRGQQATLRCSPISGHTSVYWYQQALGLGLQFLLWYDEGEERNRGNFPPRFSGRQFPNYSSELNVNALELEDSALYLCASSRMRALRNTEAFFGQGTRLTVV.

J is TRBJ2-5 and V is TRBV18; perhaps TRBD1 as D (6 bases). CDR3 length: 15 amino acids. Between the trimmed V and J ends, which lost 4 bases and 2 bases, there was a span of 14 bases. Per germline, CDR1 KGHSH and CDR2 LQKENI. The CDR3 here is CASSQRGTAQETQYF. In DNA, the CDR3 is TGTGCCAGCTCACAAAGGGGGACGGCACAAGAGACCCAGTACTTC.

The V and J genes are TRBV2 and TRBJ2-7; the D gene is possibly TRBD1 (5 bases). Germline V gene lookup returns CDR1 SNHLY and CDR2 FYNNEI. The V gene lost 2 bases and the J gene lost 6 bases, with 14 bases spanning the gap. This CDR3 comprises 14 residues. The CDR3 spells CASSETQGTGEQYF. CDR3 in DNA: TGTGCCAGCAGTGAAACCCAGGGAACAGGCGAGCAGTACTTC.

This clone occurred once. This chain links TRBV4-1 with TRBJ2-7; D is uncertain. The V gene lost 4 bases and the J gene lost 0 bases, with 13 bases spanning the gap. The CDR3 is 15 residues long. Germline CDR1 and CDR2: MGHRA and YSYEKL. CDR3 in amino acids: CASSRGFWSSYEQYF. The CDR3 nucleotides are TGCGCCAGCAGCCGAGGATTTTGGAGCTCCTACGAGCAGTACTTC.

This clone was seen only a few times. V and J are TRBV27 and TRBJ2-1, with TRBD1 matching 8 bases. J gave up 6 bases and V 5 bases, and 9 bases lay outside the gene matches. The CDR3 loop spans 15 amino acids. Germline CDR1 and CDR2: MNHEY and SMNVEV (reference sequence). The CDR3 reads CASSPWTGSRNEQFF. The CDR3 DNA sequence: TGTGCCAGCAGTCCCTGGACAGGGAGTCGCAATGAGCAGTTCTTC.

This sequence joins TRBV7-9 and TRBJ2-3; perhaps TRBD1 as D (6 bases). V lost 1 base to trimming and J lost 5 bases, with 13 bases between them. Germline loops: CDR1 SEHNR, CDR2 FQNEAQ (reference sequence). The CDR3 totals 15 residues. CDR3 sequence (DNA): TGTGCCAGCAGCTTAGTACAGGGCATAATAGATACGCAGTATTTT. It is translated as CASSLVQGIIDTQYF.

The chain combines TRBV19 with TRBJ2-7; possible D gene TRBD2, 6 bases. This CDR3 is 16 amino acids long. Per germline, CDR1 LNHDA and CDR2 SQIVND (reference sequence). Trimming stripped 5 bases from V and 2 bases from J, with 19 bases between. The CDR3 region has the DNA TGTGCCAGTAGTGGGAGTCCGGGACTGGGAACCTACGAGCAGTACTTC. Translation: CASSGSPGLGTYEQYF.

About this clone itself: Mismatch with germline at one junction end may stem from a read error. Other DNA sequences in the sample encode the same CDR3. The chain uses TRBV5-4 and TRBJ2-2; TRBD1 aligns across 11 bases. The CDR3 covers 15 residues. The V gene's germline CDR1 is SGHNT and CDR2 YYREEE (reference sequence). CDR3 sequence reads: CASSPGQGDTGELFF. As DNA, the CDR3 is TGCGCCAGCAGCCCGGGACAGGGGGACACCGGGGAGCTGTTTTTT.

Here the CDR3 reads CSVGTSGGRYNEQFF. In DNA, the CDR3 is TGCAGCGTCGGGACTAGCGGGGGGAGGTACAATGAGCAGTTCTTC. The chain employs TRBV29-1 and TRBJ2-1; 15 nucleotides match TRBD2. Trimming cost V 6 bases and J 4 bases; bases outside gene matches: 4. This CDR3 has 15 amino acids. Germline V gives CDR1 SQVTM, CDR2 ANQGSEA.

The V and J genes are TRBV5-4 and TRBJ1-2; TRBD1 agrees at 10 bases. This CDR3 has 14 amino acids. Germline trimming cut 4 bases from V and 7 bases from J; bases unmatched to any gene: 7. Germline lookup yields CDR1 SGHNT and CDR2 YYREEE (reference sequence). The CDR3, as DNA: TGTGCCAGCAGCACGGGACAGGGGAACATTGGCTACACCTTC. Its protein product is CASSTGQGNIGYTF.

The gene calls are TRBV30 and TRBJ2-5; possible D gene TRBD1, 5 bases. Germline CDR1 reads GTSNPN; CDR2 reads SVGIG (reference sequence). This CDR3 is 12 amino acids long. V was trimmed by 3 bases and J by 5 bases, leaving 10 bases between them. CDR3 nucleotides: TGTGCCTGGAGGGGGCGAAGGGAGACCCAGTACTTC. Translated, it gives CAWRGRRETQYF.

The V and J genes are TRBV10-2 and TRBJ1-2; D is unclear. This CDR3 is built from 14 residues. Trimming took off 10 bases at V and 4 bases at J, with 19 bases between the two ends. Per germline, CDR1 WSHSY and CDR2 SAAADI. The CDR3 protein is CATSRAPSGYGYTF. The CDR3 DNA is TGCGCCACCTCGAGGGCCCCCTCTGGCTATGGCTACACCTTC.

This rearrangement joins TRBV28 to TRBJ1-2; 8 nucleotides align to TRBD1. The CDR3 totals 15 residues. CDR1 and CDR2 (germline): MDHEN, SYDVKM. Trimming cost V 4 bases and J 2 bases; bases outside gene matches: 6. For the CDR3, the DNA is TGTGCCAGCAGTTCCACAGGGGGATCCAACTATGGCTACACCTTC. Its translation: CASSSTGGSNYGYTF.

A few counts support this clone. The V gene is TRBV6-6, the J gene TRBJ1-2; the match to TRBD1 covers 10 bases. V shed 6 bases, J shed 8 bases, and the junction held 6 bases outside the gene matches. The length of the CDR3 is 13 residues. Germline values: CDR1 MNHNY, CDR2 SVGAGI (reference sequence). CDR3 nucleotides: TGTGCCAGCAGCTCCGGGACAGGGGCCGGCTACACCTTC. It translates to CASSSGTGAGYTF.

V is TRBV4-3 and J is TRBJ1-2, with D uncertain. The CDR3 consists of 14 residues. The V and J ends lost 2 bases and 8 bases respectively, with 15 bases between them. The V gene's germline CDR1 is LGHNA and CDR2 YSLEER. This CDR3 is CASSQTVRVRGYTF. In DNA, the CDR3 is TGCGCCAGCAGCCAAACAGTGAGGGTGAGAGGCTACACCTTC.

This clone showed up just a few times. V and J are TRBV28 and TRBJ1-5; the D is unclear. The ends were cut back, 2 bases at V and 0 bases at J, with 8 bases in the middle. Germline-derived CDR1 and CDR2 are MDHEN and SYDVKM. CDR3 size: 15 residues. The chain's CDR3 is CASSLRVNSNQPQHF. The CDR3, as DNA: TGTGCCAGCAGTTTACGGGTTAATAGCAATCAGCCCCAGCATTTT.

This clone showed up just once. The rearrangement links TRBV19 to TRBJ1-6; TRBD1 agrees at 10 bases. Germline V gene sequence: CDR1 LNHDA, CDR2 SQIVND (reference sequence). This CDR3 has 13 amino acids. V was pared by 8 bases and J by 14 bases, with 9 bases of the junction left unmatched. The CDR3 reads CASAGQGRITLHF. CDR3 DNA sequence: TGTGCCAGTGCGGGACAGGGGAGAATCACCCTCCACTTT. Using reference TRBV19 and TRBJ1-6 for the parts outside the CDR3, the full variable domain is DGGITQSPKYLFRKEGQNVTLSCEQNLNHDAMYWYRQDPGQGLRLIYYSQIVNDFQKGDIAEGYSVSREKKESFPLTVTSAQKNPTAFYLCASAGQGRITLHFGNGTRLTVT.

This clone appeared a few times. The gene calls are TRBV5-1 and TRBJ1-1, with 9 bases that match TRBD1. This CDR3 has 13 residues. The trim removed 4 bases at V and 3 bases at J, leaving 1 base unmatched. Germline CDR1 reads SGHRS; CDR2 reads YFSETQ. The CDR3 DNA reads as TGCGCCAGCAGCGGACAGGGGCACACTGAAGCTTTCTTT. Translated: CASSGQGHTEAFF. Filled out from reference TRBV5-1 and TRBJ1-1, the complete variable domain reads KAGVTQTPRYLIKTRGQQVTLSCSPISGHRSVSWYQQTPGQGLQFLFEYFSETQRNKGNFPGRFSGRQFSNSRSEMNVSTLELGDSALYLCASSGQGHTEAFFGQGTRLTVV.

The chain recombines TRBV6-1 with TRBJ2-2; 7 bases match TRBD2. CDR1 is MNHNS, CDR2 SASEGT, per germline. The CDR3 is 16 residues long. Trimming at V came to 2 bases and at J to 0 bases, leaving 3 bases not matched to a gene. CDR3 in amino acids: CASSERGETNTGELFF. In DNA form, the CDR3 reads TGTGCCAGCAGTGAACGGGGGGAAACGAACACCGGGGAGCTGTTTTTT.

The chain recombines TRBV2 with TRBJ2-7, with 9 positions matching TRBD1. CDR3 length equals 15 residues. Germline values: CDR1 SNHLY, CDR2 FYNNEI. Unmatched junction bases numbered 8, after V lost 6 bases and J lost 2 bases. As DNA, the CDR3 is TGTGCCAGCAGAGTAAGGACAGGGGCAACCTACGAGCAGTACTTC. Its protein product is CASRVRTGATYEQYF.

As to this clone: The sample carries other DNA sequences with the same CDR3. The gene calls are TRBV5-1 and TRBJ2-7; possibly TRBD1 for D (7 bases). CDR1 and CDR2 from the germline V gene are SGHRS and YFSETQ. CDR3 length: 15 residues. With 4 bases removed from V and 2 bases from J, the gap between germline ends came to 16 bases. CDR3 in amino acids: CASSTRQGGTYEQYF. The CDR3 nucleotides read TGCGCCAGCAGCACCCGACAGGGCGGGACCTACGAGCAGTACTTC. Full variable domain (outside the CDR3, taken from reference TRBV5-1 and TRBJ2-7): KAGVTQTPRYLIKTRGQQVTLSCSPISGHRSVSWYQQTPGQGLQFLFEYFSETQRNKGNFPGRFSGRQFSNSRSEMNVSTLELGDSALYLCASSTRQGGTYEQYFGPGTRLTVT.

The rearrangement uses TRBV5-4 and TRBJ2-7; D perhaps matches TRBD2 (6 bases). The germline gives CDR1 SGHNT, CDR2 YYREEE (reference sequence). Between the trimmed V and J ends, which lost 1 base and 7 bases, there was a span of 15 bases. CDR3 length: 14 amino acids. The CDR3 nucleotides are TGTGCCAGCAGCTTGATTAGCGGAAGTTCAGAGCAGTACTTC. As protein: CASSLISGSSEQYF.

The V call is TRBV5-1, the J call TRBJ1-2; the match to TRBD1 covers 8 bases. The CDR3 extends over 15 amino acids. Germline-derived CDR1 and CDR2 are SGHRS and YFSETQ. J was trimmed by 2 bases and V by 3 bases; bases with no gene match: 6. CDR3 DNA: TGCGCCAGCAGCTCCCAGGGGGCGACGAACTATGGCTACACCTTC. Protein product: CASSSQGATNYGYTF.